The clone carrying this T cell receptor beta chain has just a few counts. Through a sample-barcoded 5' primer and a J-beta primer mix, a second PCR was run for about 7 to 12 cycles. TCRdb re-called the 5' RACE reads with MiXCR, one entry per CDR3 protein. The profile shows fewer than 2,000,000 distinct CDR3 sequences, around 35% of them singletons. The data were obtained in a study of blood T cells in healthy people across ages. The clonotype originates from a woman between 25 and 40 years old in good health. The sequenced sample was blood.

CDR3 region: CASSYDRRMIKNEKLFF. In DNA, the CDR3 is TGTGCCAGCTCCTATGACAGGAGAATGATAAAGAATGAAAAACTGTTTTTT. The chain combines TRBV21-1 with TRBJ1-4; the table names TRBD1, a call not compared with the DNA. TRBV21-1 is annotated as a pseudogene. The CDR3 runs to 17 residues.